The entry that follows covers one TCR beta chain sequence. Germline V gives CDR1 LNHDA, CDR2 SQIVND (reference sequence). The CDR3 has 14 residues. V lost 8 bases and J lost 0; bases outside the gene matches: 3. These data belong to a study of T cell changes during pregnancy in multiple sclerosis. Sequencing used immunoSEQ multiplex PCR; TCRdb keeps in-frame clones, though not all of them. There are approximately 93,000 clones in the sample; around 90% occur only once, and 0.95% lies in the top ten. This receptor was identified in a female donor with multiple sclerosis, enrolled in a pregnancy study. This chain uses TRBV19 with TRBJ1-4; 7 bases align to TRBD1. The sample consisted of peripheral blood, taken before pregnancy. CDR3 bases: TGTGCCAGTCAGGGGGAATCAACTAATGAAAAACTGTTTTTT. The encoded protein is CASQGESTNEKLFF. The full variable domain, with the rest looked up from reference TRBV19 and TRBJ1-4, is DGGITQSPKYLFRKEGQNVTLSCEQNLNHDAMYWYRQDPGQGLRLIYYSQIVNDFQKGDIAEGYSVSREKKESFPLTVTSAQKNPTAFYLCASQGESTNEKLFFGSGTQLSVL.